The 32 T cell receptor beta chains listed next were all sequenced from one sample in a study of immune evolution from preneoplasia to lung adenocarcinoma. Some clones are missing from TCRdb's copy, which holds only in-frame ones; the method was immunoSEQ multiplex PCR. The sample includes some 9,800 clones, 88% of them seen just once. Sequenced: FFPE invasive lung adenocarcinoma tissue. These receptors were obtained from a person aged 65-85 years with invasive lung adenocarcinoma. Some clones in this sample may be carry-over from other donors' samples.

The gene calls are TRBV29-1 and TRBJ2-3; D call uncertain. Trimming shortened V by 2 bases and J by 2 bases, and 5 bases separated the two germline ends. This CDR3 is built from 12 residues. Germline V gene lookup returns CDR1 SQVTM and CDR2 ANQGSEA. The CDR3 here is CSVEPDTDTQYF. The DNA of the CDR3 is TGCAGCGTTGAACCCGACACAGATACGCAGTATTTT.

V gene TRBV7-2 combines with J gene TRBJ2-5; no reliable D call. Trimming removed 5 bases from V and 5 bases from J, with 9 bases in between. This CDR3 has 12 residues. The germline gives CDR1 SGHTA, CDR2 FQGNSA. The CDR3 sequence: CASSILGETQYF. CDR3 nucleotides: TGTGCCAGCAGCATTTTAGGGGAGACCCAGTACTTC. The entire variable domain, with the rest obtained from reference TRBV7-2 and TRBJ2-5, is as follows: GAGVSQSPSNKVTEKGKDVELRCDPISGHTALYWYRQSLGQGLEFLIYFQGNSAPDKSGLPSDRFSAERTGGSVSTLTIQRTQQEDSAVYLCASSILGETQYFGPGTRLLVL.

This clone occurred once. The V and J genes are TRBV5-1 and TRBJ2-5, with TRBD2 identical over 8 bases. This CDR3 has 15 amino acids. J gave up 1 base and V 1 base, and 3 bases lay outside the gene matches. CDR1 and CDR2 (germline): SGHRS, YFSETQ. The CDR3, as DNA: TGCGCCAGCAGCTTGCAGCGGGGGCCCCAAGAGACCCAGTACTTC. Its translation: CASSLQRGPQETQYF.

With respect to this clone: The junction departs from germline at one end; a sequencing error may be responsible. J is TRBJ2-5 and V is TRBV20-1; either TRBD1 or TRBD2 may fit D (6 bases each). The CDR3 runs 11 residues. Germline assignment: CDR1 DFQATT and CDR2 SNEGSKA (reference sequence). The CDR3 coding sequence is TGCAGTGCTACCCTGGGGGGCGGAAACCACTTC. This codes for CSATLGGGNHF.

This clone was observed once. The chain joins TRBV9 to TRBJ1-2, with D possibly TRBD1 on 6 matching bases. Germline V CDR1 and CDR2: SGDLS, YYNGEE. V was pared by 2 bases and J by 4 bases, with 18 bases between. The CDR3 has 16 amino acids. The CDR3 bases are TGTGCCAGCAGCGTTGATAGTGGCGGACAGATCTATGGCTACACCTTC. Translating gives CASSVDSGGQIYGYTF.

The chain employs TRBV18 and TRBJ1-5, with a tentative D call TRBD1 (5 bases). V was shortened by 3 bases and J by 3 bases, with 12 bases between the two germline ends. The germline V gene has CDR1 KGHSH and CDR2 LQKENI. The CDR3 length is 15 residues. The CDR3 nucleotides read TGTGCCAGCTCACCTCAGCAGGGTAACAATCAGCCCCAGCATTTT. It encodes CASSPQQGNNQPQHF.

The J gene is TRBJ2-1, the V gene TRBV27; TRBD2 agrees at 9 bases. Germline V gene data show CDR1 as MNHEY and CDR2 as SMNVEV (reference sequence). Unmatched junction bases numbered 4, after V lost 4 bases and J lost 9 bases. The CDR3 is 13 residues long. This CDR3 is CASSSPGLAEQFF. CDR3 nucleotide sequence: TGTGCCAGCAGTTCCCCGGGACTAGCTGAGCAGTTCTTC.

The chain is built from TRBV5-1 and TRBJ2-7; unclear D gene. V was trimmed by 4 bases and J by 1 base, leaving 9 bases between them. Germline CDR1 SGHRS, CDR2 YFSETQ. CDR3 length equals 13 residues. The CDR3 sequence: CASSADASYEQYF. The CDR3 nucleotides read TGCGCCAGCAGCGCGGACGCTTCCTACGAGCAGTACTTC.

The rearrangement joins TRBV6-1 to TRBJ1-1; 8 bases match TRBD1. The CDR3 spans 14 residues. Germline CDR1 MNHNS, CDR2 SASEGT. V was pared by 4 bases and J by 4 bases, with 5 bases of the junction left unmatched. CDR3: CASSVRRGPTEAFF. The CDR3 DNA reads as TGTGCCAGCAGTGTCCGCAGGGGGCCCACTGAAGCTTTCTTT.

This chain uses TRBV19 with TRBJ2-5, with D maybe TRBD2 (6 bases). Looked up from germline, CDR1 is LNHDA and CDR2 is SQIVND (reference sequence). This CDR3 comprises 14 residues. Trimming cost V 3 bases and J 9 bases, with 17 bases left between them. The CDR3 nucleotides are TGTGCCAGTAGTATGGGGACTTCCAGTGGGGCCCAGTACTTC. Protein: CASSMGTSSGAQYF.

The chain joins TRBV28 to TRBJ2-7; 7 nucleotides line up with TRBD1. J gave up 5 bases and V 8 bases, and 12 bases lay outside the gene matches. Germline V gene data show CDR1 as MDHEN and CDR2 as SYDVKM. The CDR3 loop spans 14 amino acids. This chain's CDR3 is CASLDPDRVDEQYF. CDR3 coding DNA: TGTGCCAGCTTGGATCCAGACAGGGTAGACGAGCAGTACTTC.

The sample holds a few counts of this clone. The chain links TRBV4-1 to TRBJ1-5; weak D call: TRBD1 (5 bases). Germline V gene lookup returns CDR1 MGHRA and CDR2 YSYEKL. Trimming stripped 4 bases from V and 4 bases from J, with 14 bases between. The CDR3 consists of 15 residues. CDR3 region: CASSPTSPGNQPQHF. DNA for the CDR3: TGCGCCAGCAGCCCTACGTCCCCAGGGAATCAGCCCCAGCATTTT.

This chain uses TRBV29-1 with TRBJ1-1, with unresolved D. The CDR3 sequence is 13 residues long. V gave up 1 base and J gave up 3 bases, with 9 bases separating them. Germline V gives CDR1 SQVTM, CDR2 ANQGSEA. CDR3 in amino acids: CSVEGQTYTEAFF. CDR3 coding DNA: TGCAGCGTTGAAGGGCAGACGTACACTGAAGCTTTCTTT. The full variable domain, in which reference TRBV29-1 and TRBJ1-1 provide the parts outside the CDR3, is SAVISQKPSRDICQRGTSLTIQCQVDSQVTMMFWYRQQPGQSLTLIATANQGSEATYESGFVIDKFPISRPNLTFSTLTVSNMSPEDSSIYLCSVEGQTYTEAFFGQGTRLTVV.

This chain links TRBV6-4 with TRBJ1-2, with a possible D match to TRBD1 (5 bases). The CDR3 totals 14 residues. Germline values: CDR1 MRHNA, CDR2 SNTAGT. Trimming stripped 5 bases from V and 8 bases from J, with 18 bases between. The CDR3 loop is CASSPGGGSRGYTF. The CDR3 coding sequence is TGTGCCAGCAGTCCAGGTGGGGGGAGCCGAGGCTACACCTTC.

This sequence joins TRBV11-2 and TRBJ2-7, with 14 nucleotides matching TRBD2. From germline, CDR1 is SGHAT and CDR2 FQNNGV. Losses at the gene ends were 5 bases for V and 7 bases for J; bases not matched to a gene: 7. The CDR3 has 15 amino acids. The CDR3 spells CASSHGLAGGREQYF. CDR3 coding DNA: TGTGCCAGCAGCCACGGACTAGCGGGAGGACGGGAGCAGTACTTC.

The V gene is TRBV30, the J gene TRBJ2-5; 9 nucleotides agree with TRBD2. The V gene end was trimmed by 2 bases and the J gene end by 3 bases; junction bases not matched to a gene: 4. CDR3 length: 14 amino acids. Germline V gene sequence: CDR1 GTSNPN, CDR2 SVGIG (reference sequence). The CDR3 sequence: CAWSTTSGEETQYF. CDR3 coding DNA: TGTGCCTGGAGTACGACTAGCGGAGAAGAGACCCAGTACTTC.

V and J are TRBV6-1 and TRBJ2-7; D tentatively reads TRBD1 or TRBD2 (6 bases each). The CDR3 loop spans 15 amino acids. Germline CDR1 and CDR2: MNHNS and SASEGT. Trimming cost V 7 bases and J 3 bases, with 19 bases left between them. The CDR3 spells CASTPGAGHNYEQYF. CDR3 bases: TGTGCCAGCACCCCGGGCGCGGGACATAACTACGAGCAGTACTTC.

The gene calls are TRBV4-2 and TRBJ1-1; 11 nucleotides line up with TRBD1. Looked up from germline, CDR1 is LGHNA and CDR2 is YNFKEQ. The CDR3 has 15 amino acids. Unmatched junction bases numbered 5, after V lost 4 bases and J lost 4 bases. The CDR3 spells CASSLGGTGGTEAFF. The CDR3 DNA reads as TGTGCCAGCAGCCTCGGAGGGACAGGGGGCACTGAAGCTTTCTTT.

This chain connects TRBV10-2 to TRBJ2-1; D gene unclear. From germline, CDR1 is WSHSY and CDR2 SAAADI. Between the trimmed V and J ends, which lost 10 bases and 0 bases, there was a span of 10 bases. The CDR3 sequence is 13 residues long. The CDR3 sequence is CATSRTSYNEQFF. The CDR3 DNA is TGCGCCACCTCGCGGACCTCCTACAATGAGCAGTTCTTC.

The V call is TRBV29-1, the J call TRBJ2-5; D might be TRBD1 or TRBD2, each matching 5 bases. The CDR3 is 12 amino acids. Deletions cut 4 bases from V and 8 bases from J, with 14 bases between. In germline, CDR1 is SQVTM, CDR2 ANQGSEA. CDR3 nucleotide sequence: TGCAGCGTTGGGTTGGGGGATCAAACCCAGTACTTC. It yields the protein CSVGLGDQTQYF.

This chain's CDR3 is CATRQNQVYEQFF. DNA of the CDR3: TGTGCCACCAGACAGAACCAAGTTTATGAGCAGTTCTTC. The chain combines TRBV6-1 with TRBJ2-1, with a weak D call TRBD1 (5 bases). With 10 bases removed from V and 8 bases from J, the gap between germline ends came to 18 bases. CDR3 size: 13 residues. Germline assignment: CDR1 MNHNS and CDR2 SASEGT.

The chain carries TRBV5-1 and TRBJ2-2, with a weak D call TRBD2 (6 bases). Per germline, CDR1 SGHRS and CDR2 YFSETQ. The CDR3 sequence is 15 residues long. V gave up 4 bases and J gave up 2 bases, with 12 bases separating them. The CDR3 loop reads CASSPWDFNTGELFF. The CDR3, as DNA: TGCGCCAGCAGCCCCTGGGACTTTAACACCGGGGAGCTGTTTTTT.

The V gene is TRBV27, the J gene TRBJ2-6; a weak D match, TRBD2 (6 bases). Germline assignment: CDR1 MNHEY and CDR2 SMNVEV (reference sequence). V was shortened by 0 bases and J by 4 bases, with 10 bases between the two germline ends. The CDR3 loop spans 16 amino acids. CDR3 DNA sequence: TGTGCCAGCAGTTTATCCGGGGGTGCCGGGGCCAACGTCCTGACTTTC. Encoded protein: CASSLSGGAGANVLTF.

This chain links TRBV28 with TRBJ2-7, with 11 positions matching TRBD2. Germline V CDR1 and CDR2: MDHEN, SYDVKM. This CDR3 contains 24 residues. V gave up 2 bases and J gave up 7 bases; unmatched junction bases: 34. Here the CDR3 reads CASSLPQPEGDQRSGRAGFREQYF. The DNA for the CDR3 is TGTGCCAGCAGTTTACCCCAACCGGAGGGCGACCAGCGTAGCGGGAGGGCCGGGTTTAGGGAGCAGTACTTC.

The chain is built from TRBV2 and TRBJ1-5; D is ambiguous. The germline V gene has CDR1 SNHLY and CDR2 FYNNEI. The CDR3 is 13 amino acids. V dropped 7 bases and J dropped 5 bases, with 12 bases sitting between them. The DNA of the CDR3 is TGTGCCAGCAAAACCTTTAGGGATCAGCCCCAGCATTTT. It encodes CASKTFRDQPQHF.

V is TRBV7-9 and J is TRBJ2-2; 8 bases are a match to TRBD2. With V trimmed by 3 bases and J by 5 bases, 2 bases remained unmatched. The germline V gene has CDR1 SEHNR and CDR2 FQNEAQ (reference sequence). The CDR3 has 14 amino acids. The DNA of the CDR3 is TGTGCCAGCAGCTTCGCTAGCGGGACCGGGGAGCTGTTTTTT. This gives the protein CASSFASGTGELFF.

Points on this clone: Distinct nucleotide sequences in the sample also encode this CDR3. J is TRBJ1-5 and V is TRBV2; possibly TRBD1 for D (6 bases). Deletions cut 4 bases from V and 4 bases from J, with 11 bases between. Germline CDR1 is SNHLY and CDR2 is FYNNEI. The CDR3 has 14 amino acids. CDR3 DNA: TGTGCCAGCAGTGTTGAAAGGGGGAATCAGCCCCAGCATTTT. Protein: CASSVERGNQPQHF.

The gene calls are TRBV2 and TRBJ2-7; D unclear. V was trimmed by 7 bases and J by 2 bases, leaving 12 bases between them. CDR3 length: 13 amino acids. CDR1 is SNHLY, CDR2 FYNNEI, per germline. CDR3 protein: CASIPGRTYEQYF. In DNA, the CDR3 is TGTGCCAGCATTCCGGGCCGCACCTACGAGCAGTACTTC.

In this sample, this clone turned up a few times. The chain is built from TRBV27 and TRBJ2-7; unclear D gene. The CDR3 sequence is 13 residues long. V lost 4 bases and J lost 0, with 7 bases in between. CDR1 is MNHEY and CDR2 is SMNVEV in the germline V gene (reference sequence). The CDR3 is CASSSLNSYEQYF. CDR3 in DNA: TGTGCCAGCAGTTCCCTAAACTCCTACGAGCAGTACTTC.

The chain combines TRBV28 with TRBJ1-2, with 8 nucleotides matching TRBD1. V trimming: 5 bases; J trimming: 8 bases; junction bases outside the gene matches: 10. CDR1 is MDHEN and CDR2 is SYDVKM in the germline V gene. This CDR3 comprises 14 residues. CDR3 loop: CASSLTTGAGGYTF. As DNA, the CDR3 is TGTGCCAGCAGTCTCACGACAGGGGCGGGAGGCTACACCTTC.

The genes are TRBV5-4 and TRBJ2-7; 7 nucleotides match TRBD1. The length of the CDR3 is 15 residues. Unmatched junction bases numbered 5, after V lost 0 bases and J lost 2 bases. Germline V gene lookup returns CDR1 SGHNT and CDR2 YYREEE (reference sequence). CDR3 DNA sequence: TGTGCCAGCAGCTTGGGTTTCGGGACAGCCTACGAGCAGTACTTC. It encodes CASSLGFGTAYEQYF.

This rearrangement joins TRBV28 to TRBJ2-5; 10 bases are a match to TRBD1. The junction had 17 bases not matched to a gene; V was cut back by 3 bases and J by 7 bases. The CDR3 is 18 residues long. Germline loops: CDR1 MDHEN, CDR2 SYDVKM. CDR3: CASSFQLDSDRGDATQYF. CDR3 bases: TGTGCCAGCAGTTTCCAACTCGACTCGGACAGGGGGGATGCGACCCAGTACTTC.